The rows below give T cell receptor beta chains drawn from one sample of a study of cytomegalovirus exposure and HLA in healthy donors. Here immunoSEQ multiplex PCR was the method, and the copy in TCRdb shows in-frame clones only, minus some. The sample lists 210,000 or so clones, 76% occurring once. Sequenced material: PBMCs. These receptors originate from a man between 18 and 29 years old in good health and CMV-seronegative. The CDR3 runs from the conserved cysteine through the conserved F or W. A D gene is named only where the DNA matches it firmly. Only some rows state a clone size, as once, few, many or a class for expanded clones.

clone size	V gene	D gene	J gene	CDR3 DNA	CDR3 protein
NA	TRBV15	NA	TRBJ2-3	TGTGCCACCAGCAGAGATAAAGGGGATACAGATACGCAGTATTTT	CATSRDKGDTDTQYF
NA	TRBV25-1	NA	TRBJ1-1	TGTGCCAGCAGCGAGCGGGGGGTCAGGGGCAGGACTGAAGCTTTCTTT	CASSERGVRGRTEAFF
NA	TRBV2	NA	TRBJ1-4	TGTGCCAGCAGAACGCGTGAGGCAACTAATGAAAAACTGTTTTTT	CASRTREATNEKLFF
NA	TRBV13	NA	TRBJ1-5	TGTGCCAGCAGCCTTAGGGGCAGACGCAATCAGCCCCAGCATTTT	CASSLRGRRNQPQHF
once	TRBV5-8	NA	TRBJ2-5	TGTGCCAGCAGCTTAGGCACGGGGTCTCAGTACTTC	CASSLGTGSQYF
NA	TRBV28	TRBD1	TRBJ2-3	TGTGCCAGCAGTTTTTCCGGGACAGGGGGCGGAAACACAGATACGCAGTATTTT	CASSFSGTGGGNTDTQYF
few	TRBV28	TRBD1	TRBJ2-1	TGTGCCAGCACCCCCCGGGACAGGAATATCAATGAGCAGTTCTTC	CASTPRDRNINEQFF
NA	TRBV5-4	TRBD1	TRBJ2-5	TGTGCCAGCAGCTCAACCGGGACAGGGCAAAAAGGGGAGACCCAGTACTTC	CASSSTGTGQKGETQYF
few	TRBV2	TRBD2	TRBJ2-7	TGTGCCAGCAGAATGATAGGACTAGCGGGAGGCGAGCAGTACTTC	CASRMIGLAGGEQYF
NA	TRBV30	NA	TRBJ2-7	TGTGCCTGGAACCTACCCGATACCGACGAGCAGTACTTC	CAWNLPDTDEQYF
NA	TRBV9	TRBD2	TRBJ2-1	TGTGCCAGCAGCGAGGGTCAAGGACTAGGAAACAATGAGCAGTTCTTC	CASSEGQGLGNNEQFF
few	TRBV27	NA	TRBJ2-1	TGTGCCAGCAGTTCGCCGGGTTCCGGTGAGCAGTTCTTC	CASSSPGSGEQFF
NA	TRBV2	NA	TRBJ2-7	TGTGCCAGCAGTGGCAGTCGAGGTGCGGGCGAGCAGTACTTC	CASSGSRGAGEQYF
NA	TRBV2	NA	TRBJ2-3	TGTGCCAGCAGTGAAAGGGGCCCAGATACGCAGTATTTT	CASSERGPDTQYF
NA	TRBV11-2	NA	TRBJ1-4	TGTGCCAGCAGCTTAGTTTTCGACAGATTTAGAGAAAAACTGTTTTTT	CASSLVFDRFREKLFF
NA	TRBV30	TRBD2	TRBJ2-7	TGTGCCTGGAGCCCAGTATCGGGACTAGCGGGACTGCAGCAGTACTTC	CAWSPVSGLAGLQQYF
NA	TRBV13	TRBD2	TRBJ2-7	TGTGCCAGCAGCTCGGGGACTAGCGAGCAGTACTTC	CASSSGTSEQYF
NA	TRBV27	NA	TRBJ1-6	TGTGCCAGCAGTTTGGAGACAGGCCCAAATTCACCCCTCCACTTT	CASSLETGPNSPLHF
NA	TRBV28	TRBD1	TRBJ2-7	TGTGCCAGCCAGCCGCCGGAACAGGGGGCCTACGAGCAGTACTTC	CASQPPEQGAYEQYF
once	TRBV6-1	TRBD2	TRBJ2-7	TGTGCCAGCAGTGTACTAGCGGGATACCTCGAGCAGTACTTC	CASSVLAGYLEQYF
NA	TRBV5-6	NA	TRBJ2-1	TGTGCCAGCAGCTTGGCCGGTGTCTCCTACAATGAGCAGTTCTTC	CASSLAGVSYNEQFF
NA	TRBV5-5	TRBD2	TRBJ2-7	TGTGCCAGCAGCCGGGCCGGACTAGCGGGAACCTACGAGCAGTACTTC	CASSRAGLAGTYEQYF
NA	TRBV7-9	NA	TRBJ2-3	TGTGCCAGCAGCCTATCAACCGGGGCAGATACGCAGTATTTT	CASSLSTGADTQYF
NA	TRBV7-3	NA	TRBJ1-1	TGTGCCAGCAGCTTACACGGCGACAGAGGCACTGAAGCTTTCTTT	CASSLHGDRGTEAFF
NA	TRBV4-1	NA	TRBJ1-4	TGCGCCAGCAGCCCCGGGACACTGTTTAATGAAAAACTGTTTTTT	CASSPGTLFNEKLFF
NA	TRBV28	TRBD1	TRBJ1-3	TGTGCCAGCCATGGACAGGCTGGAAACACCATATATTTT	CASHGQAGNTIYF
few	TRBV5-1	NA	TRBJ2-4	TGCGCCAGCAGCTGGGGGGACCTGGGGTTAAACATTCAGTACTTC	CASSWGDLGLNIQYF
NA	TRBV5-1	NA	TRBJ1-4	TGCGCCAGCAGCGGGGAGTATAATGAAAAACTGTTTTTT	CASSGEYNEKLFF
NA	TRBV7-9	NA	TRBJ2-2	TGTGCCGGCTCTACCCCAGGGACCGGGGAGCTGTTTTTT	CAGSTPGTGELFF
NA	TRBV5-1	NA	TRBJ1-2	TGCGCCAGCAGCTCTGACTTGAGATATGGCTACACCTTC	CASSSDLRYGYTF
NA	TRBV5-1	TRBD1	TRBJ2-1	TGCGCCAGCAGCTTGGAAGACAGGGGGAACAATGAGCAGTTCTTC	CASSLEDRGNNEQFF
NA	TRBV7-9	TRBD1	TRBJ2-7	TGTTCCAGCAGCTTTGGGGACAGGGGACCCTACGAGCAGTACTTC	CSSSFGDRGPYEQYF
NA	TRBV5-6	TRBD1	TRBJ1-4	TGTGCCAGCAGCCCCGTGCCCGGAACAGGGGATGAAAAACTGTTTTTT	CASSPVPGTGDEKLFF
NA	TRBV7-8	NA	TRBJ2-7	TGTGCCAGCAGCTTATACGGGAGCGAGCAGTACTTC	CASSLYGSEQYF
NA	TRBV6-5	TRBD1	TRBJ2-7	TGTGCCAGCAGTCGACTCGGACAGGGAGCCTACGAGCAGTACTTC	CASSRLGQGAYEQYF
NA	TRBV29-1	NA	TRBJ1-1	TGCAGCGCAGGGTGGAAGAACACTGAAGCTTTCTTT	CSAGWKNTEAFF
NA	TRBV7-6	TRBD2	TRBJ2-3	TGTGCCAGCAGCTTAGCACCGGGAGGGCCGAATACGCAGTATTTT	CASSLAPGGPNTQYF
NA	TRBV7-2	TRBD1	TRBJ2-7	TGTGCCAGCAGCTTAGTTCGCACAGGGGCATTCGAGCAGTACTTC	CASSLVRTGAFEQYF
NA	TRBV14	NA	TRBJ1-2	TGTGCCAGCAGCCAAAGTCGCGCTGCTGCTATTCGCGGTGGCTACACCTTC	CASSQSRAAAIRGGYTF
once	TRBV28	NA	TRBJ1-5	TGTGCCAGCAGTCCATCGGGGTATATTCCCCAGCCCCAGCATTTT	CASSPSGYIPQPQHF
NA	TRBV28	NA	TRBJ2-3	TGTGCCAGCAGTTGGCCTACGCAGTATTTT	CASSWPTQYF